This T cell receptor beta chain is from a study of cytomegalovirus exposure and HLA in healthy donors. Study overall: HLA-typed donors contributed 65 million to 95 million unique TCRs, which were held in an early data release. Study findings and constraints: A later analysis found TCR association rates differed by HLA locus, highest for DRB1 and lowest for HLA-C.

The PCR made use of 60 Vbeta and 13 Jbeta primers. In the authors' workflow: A later analysis counted 80 million or so unique TCR beta chains, around 10 million shared. TCRdb keeps only in-frame clones here, not all; method: immunoSEQ multiplex PCR. That table supplies the V and J calls and clone size; D and trimming were determined from the DNA. The sample carries about 120,000 clones, over 70% recorded once. Germline-derived CDR1 and CDR2 are MGHRA and YSYEKL. V lost 0 bases, J lost 6 bases, and 7 bases stayed unmatched. The length of the CDR3 is 15 residues. Note on this clone: The antigen is not known.

The chain links TRBV4-1 to TRBJ1-1; 7 nucleotides agree with TRBD1. Input material: PBMCs. The TCR originated in a woman between 50 and 59 years old in good health and CMV-seropositive. CDR3 DNA: TGCGCCAGCAGCCAAGAATTGACAGGGACATCTGAAGCTTTCTTT. Protein sequence: CASSQELTGTSEAFF.